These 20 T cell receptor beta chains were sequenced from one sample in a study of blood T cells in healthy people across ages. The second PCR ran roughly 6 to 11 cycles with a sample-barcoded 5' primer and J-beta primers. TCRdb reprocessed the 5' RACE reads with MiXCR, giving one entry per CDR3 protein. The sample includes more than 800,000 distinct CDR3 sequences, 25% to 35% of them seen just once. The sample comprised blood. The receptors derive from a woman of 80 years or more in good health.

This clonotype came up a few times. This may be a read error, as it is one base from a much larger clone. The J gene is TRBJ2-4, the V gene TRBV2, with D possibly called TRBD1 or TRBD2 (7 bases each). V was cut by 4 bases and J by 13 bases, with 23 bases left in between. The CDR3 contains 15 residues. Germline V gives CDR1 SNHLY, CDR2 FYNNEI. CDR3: CASSAQGGQLGEQYF. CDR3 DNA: TGTGCCAGCAGTGCGCAGGGGGGGCAATTAGGGGAGCAGTACTTC.

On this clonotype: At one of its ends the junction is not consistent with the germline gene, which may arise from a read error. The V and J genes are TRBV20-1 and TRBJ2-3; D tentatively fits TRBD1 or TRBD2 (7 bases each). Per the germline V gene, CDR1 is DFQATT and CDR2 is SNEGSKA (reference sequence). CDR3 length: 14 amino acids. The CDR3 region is CSARRRGGTETQYF. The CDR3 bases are TGCAGTGCTAGGAGGCGGGGAGGGACAGAGACGCAGTATTTT.

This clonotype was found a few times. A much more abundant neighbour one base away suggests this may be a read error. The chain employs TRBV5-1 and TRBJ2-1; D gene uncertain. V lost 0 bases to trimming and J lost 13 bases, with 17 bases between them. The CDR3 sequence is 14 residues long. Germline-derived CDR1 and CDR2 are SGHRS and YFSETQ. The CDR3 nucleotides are TGCGCCAGCAGCTTGGACGGGCCCCAAGAGACCCAGTTCTTC. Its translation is CASSLDGPQETQFF.

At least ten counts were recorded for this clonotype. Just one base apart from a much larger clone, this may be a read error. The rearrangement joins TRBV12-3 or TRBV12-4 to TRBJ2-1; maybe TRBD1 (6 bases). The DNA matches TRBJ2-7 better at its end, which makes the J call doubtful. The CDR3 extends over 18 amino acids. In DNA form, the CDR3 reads TGTGCCAGCAGTCCCGGAGCCTCGACAGGACGGACCTACAATGAGCAGTACTTC. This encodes CASSPGASTGRTYNEQYF.

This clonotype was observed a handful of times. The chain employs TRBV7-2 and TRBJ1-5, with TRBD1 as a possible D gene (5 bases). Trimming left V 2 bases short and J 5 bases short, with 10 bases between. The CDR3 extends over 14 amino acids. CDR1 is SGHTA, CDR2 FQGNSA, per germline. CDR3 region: CASSLKLGDQPQHF. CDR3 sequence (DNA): TGTGCCAGCAGCTTAAAGTTGGGGGATCAGCCCCAGCATTTT.

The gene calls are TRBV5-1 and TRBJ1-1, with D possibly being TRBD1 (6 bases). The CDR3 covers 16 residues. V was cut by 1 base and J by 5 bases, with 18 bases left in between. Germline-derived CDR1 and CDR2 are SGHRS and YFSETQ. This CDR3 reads CASSLTPGGPTTEAFF. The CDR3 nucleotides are TGCGCCAGCAGCTTGACCCCCGGGGGCCCTACAACTGAAGCTTTCTTT.

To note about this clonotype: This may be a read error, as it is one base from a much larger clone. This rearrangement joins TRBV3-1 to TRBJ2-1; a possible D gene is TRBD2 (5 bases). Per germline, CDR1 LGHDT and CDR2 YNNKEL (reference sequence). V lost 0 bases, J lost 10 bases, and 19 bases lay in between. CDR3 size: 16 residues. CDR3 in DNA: TGTGCCAGCAGCCAAGACTTGCACTTCGTGGGGAGAGAGCAGTTCTTC. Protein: CASSQDLHFVGREQFF.

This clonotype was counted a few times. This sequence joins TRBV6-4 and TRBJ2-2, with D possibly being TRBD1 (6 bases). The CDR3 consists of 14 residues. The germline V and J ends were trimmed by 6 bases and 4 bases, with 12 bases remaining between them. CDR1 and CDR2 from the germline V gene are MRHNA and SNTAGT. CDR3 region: CASRATGSTGELFF. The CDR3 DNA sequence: TGTGCCAGCAGAGCGACAGGATCCACCGGGGAGCTGTTTTTT.

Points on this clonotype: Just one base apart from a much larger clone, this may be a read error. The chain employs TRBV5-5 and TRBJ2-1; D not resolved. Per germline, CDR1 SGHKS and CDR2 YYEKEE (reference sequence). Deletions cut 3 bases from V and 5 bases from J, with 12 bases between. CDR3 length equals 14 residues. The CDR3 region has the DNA TGTGCCAGCAGCTGGGAAACAGCCCACAATGAGCAGTTCTTC. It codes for CASSWETAHNEQFF.

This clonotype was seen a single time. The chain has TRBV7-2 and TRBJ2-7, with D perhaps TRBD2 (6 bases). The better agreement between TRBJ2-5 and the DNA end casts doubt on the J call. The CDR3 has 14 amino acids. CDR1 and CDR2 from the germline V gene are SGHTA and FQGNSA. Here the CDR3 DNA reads TGTGCCAGCAACTTGAGACTAGTTCAGGAGACCCAGTACTTC. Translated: CASNLRLVQETQYF.

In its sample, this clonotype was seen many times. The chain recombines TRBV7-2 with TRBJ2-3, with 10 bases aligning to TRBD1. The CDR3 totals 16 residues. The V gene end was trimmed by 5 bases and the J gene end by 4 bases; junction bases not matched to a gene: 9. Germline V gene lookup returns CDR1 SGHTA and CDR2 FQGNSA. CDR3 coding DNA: TGTGCCAGCAGCACAACGACAGGGGGCGGAGCAGATACGCAGTATTTT. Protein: CASSTTTGGGADTQYF.

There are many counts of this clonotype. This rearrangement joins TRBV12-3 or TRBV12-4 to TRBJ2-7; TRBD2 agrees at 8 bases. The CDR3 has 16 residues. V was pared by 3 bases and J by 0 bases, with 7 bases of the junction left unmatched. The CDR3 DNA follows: TGTGCCAGCAGTTTGGGCGGGGGGATTAGCTCCTACGAGCAGTACTTC. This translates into CASSLGGGISSYEQYF.

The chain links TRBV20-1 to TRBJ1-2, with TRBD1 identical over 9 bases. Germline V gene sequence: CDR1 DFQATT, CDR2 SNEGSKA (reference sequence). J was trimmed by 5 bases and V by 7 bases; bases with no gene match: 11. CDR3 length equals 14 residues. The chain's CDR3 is CSVPWGQGSYGYTF. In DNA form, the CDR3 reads TGCAGTGTCCCGTGGGGACAGGGATCTTATGGCTACACCTTC.

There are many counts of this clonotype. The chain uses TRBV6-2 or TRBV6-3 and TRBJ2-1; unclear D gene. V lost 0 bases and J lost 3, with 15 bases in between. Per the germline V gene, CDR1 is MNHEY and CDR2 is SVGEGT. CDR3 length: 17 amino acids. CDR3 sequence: CASSYSQYRPFYNEQFF. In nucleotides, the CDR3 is TGTGCCAGCAGTTACTCGCAATACAGACCATTCTACAATGAGCAGTTCTTC.

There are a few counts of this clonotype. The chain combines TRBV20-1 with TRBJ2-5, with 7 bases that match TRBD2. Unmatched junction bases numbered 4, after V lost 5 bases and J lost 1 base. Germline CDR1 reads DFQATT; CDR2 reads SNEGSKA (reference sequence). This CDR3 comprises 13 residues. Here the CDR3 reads CSARDYLQETQYF. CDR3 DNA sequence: TGCAGTGCTCGGGACTACCTCCAAGAGACCCAGTACTTC.

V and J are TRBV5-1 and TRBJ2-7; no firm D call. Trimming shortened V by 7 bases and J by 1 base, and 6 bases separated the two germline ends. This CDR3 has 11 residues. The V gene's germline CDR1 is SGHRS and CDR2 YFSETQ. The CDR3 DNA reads TGCGCCAGCGGGGAATCCTACGAGCAGTACTTC. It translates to CASGESYEQYF.

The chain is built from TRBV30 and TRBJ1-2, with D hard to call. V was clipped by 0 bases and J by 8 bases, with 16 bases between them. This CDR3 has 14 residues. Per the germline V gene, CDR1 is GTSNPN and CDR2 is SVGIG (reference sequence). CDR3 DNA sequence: TGTGCCTGGAGTGTACTGCCGGGAGTAGGGGGCTACACCTTC. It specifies CAWSVLPGVGGYTF.

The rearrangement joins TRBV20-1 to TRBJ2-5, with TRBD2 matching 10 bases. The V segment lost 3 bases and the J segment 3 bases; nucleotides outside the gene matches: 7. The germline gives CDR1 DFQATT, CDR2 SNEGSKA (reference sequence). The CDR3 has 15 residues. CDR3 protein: CSARRLAGDEETQYF. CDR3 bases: TGCAGTGCTAGGCGGCTAGCGGGAGATGAAGAGACCCAGTACTTC.

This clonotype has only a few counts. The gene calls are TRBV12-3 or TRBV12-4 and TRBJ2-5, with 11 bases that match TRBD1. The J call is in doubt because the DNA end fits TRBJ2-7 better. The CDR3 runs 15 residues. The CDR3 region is CASSSDRGLKSEQYF. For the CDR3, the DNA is TGTGCCAGCAGTTCGGACAGGGGGCTGAAAAGCGAGCAGTACTTC.

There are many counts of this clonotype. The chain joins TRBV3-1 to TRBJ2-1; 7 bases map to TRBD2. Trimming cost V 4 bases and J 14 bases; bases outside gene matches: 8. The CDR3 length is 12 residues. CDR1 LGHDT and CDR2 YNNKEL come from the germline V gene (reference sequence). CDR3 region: CASSPRGGMEFF. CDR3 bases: TGTGCCAGCAGCCCCCGGGGAGGGATGGAGTTCTTC.